Listed below are T cell receptor beta chains from one sample, sequenced in a study of T cell responses to AZD1222 COVID-19 vaccine. TCRdb's copy holds only in-frame clones and misses some; the assay was immunoSEQ multiplex PCR. The sample holds fewer than 200,000 clones; over 85% are singletons and the top ten take about 2.8%. The sequencing used peripheral blood, collected on day 0 of AZD1222 vaccination. These receptors were taken from an adult in good health. The CDR3 runs from the conserved cysteine through the conserved F or W. A D gene is named only where the DNA matches it firmly. Where a row states a size, it is once, few, many or the class of an expanded clone; other rows omit it.

once,TRBD2,TRBJ2-1,TRBV10-3,TGTGCCATCAGTGGACTAGCGGGAGGGGAAAATGAGCAGTTCTTC,CAISGLAGGENEQFF
NA,TRBD2,TRBJ2-1,TRBV5-1,TGCGCCAGCAGCTTCCTGGGACTAGCGGGAGGCGGTGAGCAGTTCTTC,CASSFLGLAGGGEQFF
NA,NA,TRBJ1-2,TRBV19,TGTGCCAGTAGTATAGACGGATACACCTTC,CASSIDGYTF
once,NA,TRBJ2-1,TRBV10-3,TGTGCCATCAGTGAGTATTCCCCACAATCAGGGGCCGCCGATATAGGTGAGCAGTTCTTC,CAISEYSPQSGAADIGEQFF
few,TRBD1,TRBJ1-1,TRBV6-1,TGTGCCAGCAGTGATATACAGGGGGCGAGCACTGAAGCTTTCTTT,CASSDIQGASTEAFF
NA,TRBD2,TRBJ2-1,TRBV5-8,TGTGCCAGCAGCTGGCGTGGGGCGGGAGCCTACAATGAGCAGTTCTTC,CASSWRGAGAYNEQFF
NA,NA,TRBJ2-7,TRBV20-1,TGCAGTGCTAGTTTCCCGGTTCCAGCGCAAGGGGAGCAGTACTTC,CSASFPVPAQGEQYF
NA,TRBD1,TRBJ2-1,TRBV10-3,TGTGCCATCAGTGAGTGGGACAGGGGCAACAATGAGCAGTTCTTC,CAISEWDRGNNEQFF
once,NA,TRBJ1-5,TRBV6-5,TGTGCCAGCAGTTTGGACACCCCGTATAGCAATCAGCCCCAGCATTTT,CASSLDTPYSNQPQHF
NA,TRBD1,TRBJ1-2,TRBV7-4,TGTGCCAGCAGCTTAGGGTCGGGACAGGGGCCCTATGGCTACACCTTC,CASSLGSGQGPYGYTF
NA,TRBD2,TRBJ2-1,TRBV24-1,TGTGCCACCAGTGACTCCCGGGAGGGTTACAATGAGCAGTTCTTC,CATSDSREGYNEQFF
NA,NA,TRBJ2-1,TRBV6-1,TGTGCCAGCAGTGAGACATTACAGCGGGCCATCTACAATGAGCAGTTCTTC,CASSETLQRAIYNEQFF
NA,NA,TRBJ2-5,TRBV19,TGTGCCAGTACCCACCGAGGACTCCTGTACCAAGAGACCCAGTACTTC,CASTHRGLLYQETQYF
NA,NA,TRBJ2-1,TRBV27,TGTGCCAGCAGTCCACATAGGTCCTACAATGAGCAGTTCTTC,CASSPHRSYNEQFF
NA,NA,TRBJ1-5,TRBV2,TGTGCCAGCAGTGCGCCAAATCAGCCCCAGCATTTT,CASSAPNQPQHF
NA,NA,TRBJ1-6,TRBV6-5,TGTGCCAGCAGTTGGCCAGGAGATAATTCACCCCTCCACTTT,CASSWPGDNSPLHF
NA,NA,TRBJ1-5,TRBV6-5,TGTGCCAGCAGTTCTGAATATAGCAATCAGCCCCAGCATTTT,CASSSEYSNQPQHF
few,TRBD1,TRBJ2-2,TRBV4-1,TGCGCCGCCCGGGACAGTAACACCGGGGAGCTGTTTTTT,CAARDSNTGELFF
NA,TRBD1,TRBJ1-2,TRBV5-6,TGTGCCAGCAGCAGCGGGACAGTTCTCTATGGCTACACCTTC,CASSSGTVLYGYTF
NA,NA,TRBJ2-1,TRBV6-2/TRBV6-3,TGTGCCAGCAGTCCCGAGGTAGGTGAGCAGTTCTTC,CASSPEVGEQFF
NA,NA,TRBJ2-7,TRBV27,TGTGCCAGCAGTTTAACCAGTGAGGCCTACGAGCAGTACTTC,CASSLTSEAYEQYF
NA,TRBD2,TRBJ2-1,TRBV28,TGTGCCAGCAGCTACTCCGGGACTAGCGGGACCGGCGGGCAGTTCTTC,CASSYSGTSGTGGQFF
once,NA,TRBJ2-7,TRBV1,TGCACCAGCAGCCAAGGTAAACCCGGAGGCGGTCCTGAGCAGTACTTC,CTSSQGKPGGGPEQYF
NA,TRBD1,TRBJ1-1,TRBV6-5,TGTGCCAGCACCACAGGGGGTTCAGGGAACACTGAAGCTTTCTTT,CASTTGGSGNTEAFF
NA,NA,TRBJ1-6,TRBV12-3/TRBV12-4,TGTGCCAGCAGACGAACGGGGAATTCACCCCTCCACTTT,CASRRTGNSPLHF
NA,NA,TRBJ1-5,TRBV21-1,TGTGCCAGCACAAGGGACCGCCGCGCCCCTCGAAATCAGCCCCAGCATTTT,CASTRDRRAPRNQPQHF
NA,TRBD1,TRBJ2-3,TRBV5-5,TGTGCCAGCAGCTTGTTAACAGGGGCCACAGATACGCAGTATTTT,CASSLLTGATDTQYF
many,TRBD2,TRBJ2-1,TRBV6-5,TGTGCCAGTGGGGGGGAGGGAGGGTCCTACAATGAGCAGTTCTTC,CASGGEGGSYNEQFF
NA,NA,TRBJ1-6,TRBV24-1,TGTGCCACCAGTGATCTCGGGGGGGTAGGTTCACCCCTCCACTTT,CATSDLGGVGSPLHF